This TCR beta chain derives from a study of shared clonotypes between healthy human individuals. Study-wide background: Participating donors consisted of a couple of women and a few men aged 18 to 49. Donors had three CD4 naive, three CD4 memory, two CD8 naive and one CD8 memory plate apiece.

This clone came up a few times. The antigen remains undetermined. The CDR3 extends over 13 amino acids. The V and J ends lost 4 bases and 4 bases respectively, with 8 bases between them. The V gene's germline CDR1 is MRHNA and CDR2 SNTAGT. Whole-study results and caveats: Relative to their counterparts shared across all four donors, non-shared clonotypes exhibited diminished generation probabilities. A handful of donors shared around 5.2% of their naive CD4 clonotypes.

Profiling relied on immunoSEQ multiplex PCR, and the TCRdb table lists in-frame clones only, not all of them. The top ten clones hold about 1.5% of a sample with 950,000 to 1,100,000 clones, about 76% of them seen once. Sequenced sample: memory CD4+ T cells sorted from blood. As for subset: CD45RA-negative fraction. The source is a man between 18 and 29 years old in good health. The chain couples TRBV6-4 to TRBJ1-5; D might be TRBD1 (5 bases). The CDR3 DNA is TGTGCCAGCAGTGCCGAGGGGAATCAGCCCCAGCATTTT. Translating gives CASSAEGNQPQHF.